The entry below describes one TCR beta chain. This sample was taken from a study of blood T cells in healthy people across ages. The germline CDR1 and CDR2 sequences are WSHSY and SAAADI. The V gene lost 2 bases and the J gene lost 7 bases, with 8 bases spanning the gap. This CDR3 is 12 amino acids long. Combining a sample-barcoded 5' primer with a J-beta primer mix, a second PCR ran for 7 to 11 cycles. MiXCR was run by TCRdb on the 5' RACE reads, yielding one entry per CDR3 protein. This table holds 1.5 million to 2 million distinct CDR3 sequences, around half found once. The rearrangement uses TRBV10-2 and TRBJ2-5, with no clear D. This TCR was sampled from a woman in her thirties or forties in good health. Sequenced sample: blood. The CDR3: CASSEGGRTQYF. CDR3 sequence (DNA): TGCGCCAGCAGTGAGGGCGGTCGGACCCAGTACTTC.